A selection of T cell receptor beta chains follows, all from one sample in a study of CD8+ T cells in alopecia areata. TCRdb keeps only in-frame clones here, not all; method: immunoSEQ multiplex PCR. This sample has 200,000 to 250,000 clones, with 50% to 65% found just once. The material sequenced was CD4+ T cells sorted from blood, taken at week 0. These receptors were collected from a human donor with alopecia areata. The CDR3 runs from the conserved cysteine through the conserved F or W. Each record gives: J gene, clone size, D gene, V gene, CDR3 protein, CDR3 DNA. A D gene is named only where the DNA matches it firmly. Clone size is shown for a subset of rows, as once, few, many or a class of expanded clone.

J gene: TRBJ2-1
clone size: -
D gene: -
V gene: TRBV27
CDR3 protein: CASRTPSVGNNEQFF
CDR3 DNA: TGTGCCAGCAGAACCCCATCCGTGGGGAACAATGAGCAGTTCTTC

J gene: TRBJ2-1
clone size: -
D gene: -
V gene: TRBV9
CDR3 protein: CASSVQGNEQFF
CDR3 DNA: TGTGCCAGCAGCGTTCAGGGAAATGAGCAGTTCTTC

J gene: TRBJ1-1
clone size: -
D gene: -
V gene: TRBV30
CDR3 protein: CAWRRGEDTEAFF
CDR3 DNA: TGTGCCTGGAGAAGGGGGGAGGACACTGAAGCTTTCTTT

J gene: TRBJ1-2
clone size: -
D gene: -
V gene: TRBV6-5
CDR3 protein: CASSYSRGLNYGYTF
CDR3 DNA: TGTGCCAGCAGTTACTCCCGCGGGCTTAACTATGGCTACACCTTC

J gene: TRBJ1-5
clone size: many
D gene: -
V gene: TRBV5-4
CDR3 protein: CASSLETGPQHF
CDR3 DNA: TGTGCCAGCAGCTTGGAGACGGGGCCCCAGCATTTT

J gene: TRBJ2-7
clone size: few
D gene: -
V gene: TRBV29-1
CDR3 protein: CSVDIGSSYEQYF
CDR3 DNA: TGCAGCGTGGATATCGGGAGCTCCTACGAGCAGTACTTC

J gene: TRBJ2-7
clone size: -
D gene: TRBD1
V gene: TRBV15
CDR3 protein: CATSREQGASYEQYF
CDR3 DNA: TGTGCCACCAGCAGGGAACAGGGGGCCTCCTACGAGCAGTACTTC

J gene: TRBJ2-6
clone size: -
D gene: -
V gene: TRBV9
CDR3 protein: CASSADLPDRASGANVLTF
CDR3 DNA: TGTGCCAGCAGCGCCGATTTACCGGACAGAGCCTCTGGGGCCAACGTCCTGACTTTC

J gene: TRBJ1-2
clone size: -
D gene: TRBD1
V gene: TRBV5-1
CDR3 protein: CASSFGTGPSNYGYTF
CDR3 DNA: TGCGCCAGCAGCTTCGGGACAGGGCCTTCTAACTATGGCTACACCTTC

J gene: TRBJ1-1
clone size: -
D gene: TRBD1
V gene: TRBV4-2
CDR3 protein: CASSQGTGGLGAFF
CDR3 DNA: TGTGCCAGCAGCCAAGGTACAGGGGGCCTGGGAGCTTTCTTT

J gene: TRBJ2-1
clone size: -
D gene: TRBD2
V gene: TRBV6-5
CDR3 protein: CASRLAINNEQFF
CDR3 DNA: TGTGCCAGCAGACTAGCGATAAACAATGAGCAGTTCTTC